This TCR beta chain is from a study of blood T cell repertoires in COVID-19 (TCRdb year 2020). Regarding the research as a whole: Samples covering the acute and convalescent phases of COVID-19 were provided by collaborators in the United States, Italy and Spain. The samples were drawn from the first 160 participants of the ongoing ImmuneRACE study and from over 950 subjects provided by 6 global collaborators. The material from the prospective study consisted of cDNA or gDNA derived from T cells, B-cell-depleted T cells, or PBMCs. Deeply sampled blood TCRbeta repertoires from subjects exposed to, actively infected with, or recovered from COVID-19 were included in the dataset. Nearly every sample came with metadata listing a de-identified subject ID, COVID-19 status, age in years and sex. The repertoires were released in a freely available public database meant as a resource for research on the immune response to SARS-CoV-2. Where HLA class I and class II types were available, the types were taken from metadata supplied by the sample provider, not from assay-based typing.

The investigation overall reported the following: Clinical and demographic metadata were provided uncurated, with the amount varying by source and participant.

Via the germline V gene, CDR1 is MDHEN and CDR2 SYDVKM. From V the trimming removes 5 bases and from J it removes 1 base, while the gene matches leave 4 bases of the junction unaccounted for. The CDR3 spans 16 residues, from the cysteine through the phenylalanine. Only the CDR3 DNA stays, 48 bases, in frame from base 1. In Seattle, one collaborating source enrolled patients while the infection was active and tracked those patients longitudinally over the course of disease. Collaborating institutions collected whole blood in K2EDTA tubes following their own protocols. For TCRbeta analysis, collaborators shipped samples in one of three forms: frozen whole blood, isolated PBMCs, or DNA extracted from either of those sample types. On this clone itself: It lacks a known antigen. The sample holds no much larger clone one base away, and base qualities are not on file.

The immunoSEQ Assay, a bias-controlled multiplex PCR, was used to amplify TCRbeta CDR3 regions from genomic DNA. The authors' pipeline ran thus. The number of nucleated cells in each sample was estimated from the amplification of reference gene primers within the assay. To quantify the absolute abundance of each unique TCRbeta CDR3 rearrangement, sequence reads were collapsed and filtered. For each sample, productive Simpson clonality was calculated by taking the square root of Simpson's diversity index across productive rearrangements. The source is immuneACCESS, and TCRdb retained only in-frame sequences with V and J called. Part of the clones is not carried over; for the studies checked, unresolved V genes explain less than half of this, and the remainder is unexplained. V, J and clone size were drawn from that table, and D and trimming were deduced from the DNA. The sample table holds 150,000 or so clones, of which about nine tenths were seen once. The top ten hold about an eighth of the sample.

The receptor was isolated from a woman in her sixties or seventies with COVID-19, enrolled during active disease. Sequenced input: peripheral blood. In this chain, TRBV28 is recombined with TRBJ1-6, and TRBD1 aligns with 8 junction nucleotides. The DNA sequence is TGTGCCAGCAGTCTCACAGGGGGATCCTATAATTCACCCCTCCACTTT. This encodes CASSLTGGSYNSPLHF.